The sequence of this TCR beta chain was determined in a study of cytomegalovirus exposure and HLA in healthy donors (dated by TCRdb to 2017 to 2019). At the level of the whole study: An earlier analysis of approximately 640 of the donors reported about 250 Gb of sequence data and 117 million unique TCR beta sequences from about 180 million T cells. To predict cytomegalovirus infection status, the study combined high-throughput TCR immunosequencing, statistical association of individual TCRs with disease status, and machine learning. Typing coverage varied by locus: roughly 620-630 donors for A, B, C, DRB1 and DQB1; approximately 500 for DQA1; over 600 for DPA1; approximately 450 for DPB1. In a later analysis, previously published TCR beta repertoires from 666 donors were re-analyzed and high-resolution HLA genotyping was added so that TCR occurrence patterns could be studied. A separate validation cohort of roughly 130 different subjects was used in addition to the 666-subject first cohort. Rather than drawing on any new phenotypic data, the later analysis identified candidate immune exposures from TCR beta sequences and the way those sequences occurred across donors. Donor age, sex, ethnicity and CMV serostatus were compiled together with the repertoire data. To decide whether each TCR beta V gene segment behaved as functional or pseudogenic, an earlier analysis of some 600 of the donors relied on high-throughput TCR beta sequencing. All discovery cohort repertoires had been generated using a single sequencing platform. The study aimed to test whether signatures of past pathogen exposure could be identified by cataloging public T cell receptors. Using immunosequencing, the study profiled T cell repertoires from approximately 700 subjects and related those repertoires to cytomegalovirus serostatus. Of the roughly 390 genotyped donors, 81% were placed in the genetic ancestry cluster associated with self-reported Caucasian donors. Among some 400 genotyped donors of the cohort, an average of roughly 240,000 unique TCR beta nucleotide sequences were sequenced per donor, roughly a sixth of them non-productive. Several DR-DQ haplotypes were treated as single units for association and clustering because of strong linkage in the cohort. Roughly 310 gigabases of sequencing data and 70 million to 85 million unique TCR sequences were included in an early release covering several hundred HLA-typed donors. Class I and class II HLA loci were covered by the typing at four-digit resolution. In a later genetic analysis, genome-wide SNP genotypes for about 55% of the roughly 700 donors were used, and that subset was treated as a discovery cohort.

The cohort consisted of more than 650 healthy bone marrow donors. All cohort members were sampled while nominally healthy, although unrecorded immune exposures were likely present. The donor was CMV seronegative and was included in the group of several hundred seronegative cohort members. Every donor gave a peripheral blood sample, and the peripheral blood mononuclear cells from that sample were used for TCR beta sequencing. Genomic DNA extraction from the blood cell samples was performed with the Qiagen DNeasy Blood Extraction Kit. General conclusions and limits of the study: HLA typing was unavailable for some donors at each locus, so association tests used only the typed subset. In this cohort, only TCR beta chains were sequenced, and detectable features were limited by the absence of alpha or paired-chain data. In a later analysis, the rate of TCR association differed among HLA loci, with DRB1 alleles having the most associated TCRs and HLA-C alleles having the fewest. When HLA alleles, especially DR and DQ, strongly co-occurred, attributing TCR associations to individual alleles was difficult. V-gene and J-gene trimming of TCR beta chains was associated with a missense DCLRE1C variant in a later genetic analysis, and the association was replicated in an independent cohort. A further reported finding was that TCR beta sequences accurately predicted the HLA-A and HLA-B alleles for most subjects in the first cohort. A group of highly shared sequence variants was considered likely to be a technical artifact of the sequencing pipeline. It was suggested by the authors that the approach could potentially be generalized to other disease states and immunological phenotypes. In a later analysis, most CMV-associated TCR beta chains were found to appear HLA-restricted, with HLA associations seemingly driven largely by CMV exposure. Immune exposure information for the cohort was limited to CMV serostatus. A later analysis reported that several top co-occurrence clusters appeared linked to parvovirus B19, influenza, CMV and Epstein-Barr virus. The classifier was reported to diagnose cytomegalovirus status with high specificity and sensitivity in both the original and validation cohorts. In the study, around 150 TCR beta chains were listed as associated with cytomegalovirus. In vitro tests confirmed that a few of the cytomegalovirus-associated TCR beta chains recognize cytomegalovirus antigens. A later analysis associated 16,951 TCR beta sequences with specific HLA alleles at a false discovery rate of 0.05. Compared with the 666-donor mean, donors in an Asian-associated ancestry cluster had fewer N-insertions in productive TCRs, according to a later genetic analysis. Roughly uniform sequencing depth across donors was assumed in presence/absence analyses, although this assumption may not hold. Compared with equally common non-associated chains, HLA-associated TCR beta chains in a later analysis were more clonally expanded and had lower generation probabilities. While some public TCRs were present in many individuals, most TCR sequences turned up only very rarely across donors. Some IMGT-functional V segments, including TRBV6-2 and TRBV6-3, could not be told apart with the 87-base-pair reads, so those segments were excluded. An earlier analysis of approximately 500 of the donors showed that most TCR beta V segments appeared in productive rearrangements either about 90% or about 30% of the time, which broadly matched IMGT annotations. Because counts were too low, fewer than 20 rarely observed V segments, including chromosome 9 orphons, were excluded from the earlier analysis of around 640 of the donors. Linkage disequilibrium might explain the correlated functional status among segregating V segments, but an unknown experimental factor could not be ruled out.

As concerns this clone: Its antigen target is currently unknown. No much larger clonotype is one base removed from it; base qualities were not supplied.

Reading the germline V gene gives CDR1 SGHTA and CDR2 FQGNSA. V loses 1 base of germline sequence and J loses 3 bases, and the interval between the two ends is 15 bases. From the cysteine up to the phenylalanine, the CDR3 has a length of 16 residues. The read is trimmed to its CDR3 DNA, 48 bases read in frame from base 1. Libraries came from the immunoSEQ multiplex PCR assay. For the multiplex PCR, a mixture combining 60 forward primers for TCR Vbeta segments and 13 reverse primers for TCR Jbeta segments was used. A multiplex PCR assay on genomic DNA amplified the CDR3 region of rearranged TCR beta genes. Amplified TCR beta libraries were sequenced as 87-base-pair reads on the Illumina HiSeq System. On the study's bioinformatics: In a later analysis, 77 million or so unique TCR beta chains were counted across the roughly 670 repertoires, and roughly 11 million of these chains were shared by at least two donors. Raw reads were error-corrected and collapsed into unique sequences by a nearest-neighbor algorithm in which closely related sequences were merged to remove PCR and sequencing errors. CDR3 sequences were aligned to IMGT reference sequences to assign V, D and J gene segments. Each retained sequence needed at least a six-nucleotide match to both a V gene segment and a J gene segment. A rearrangement was called productive if the CDR3 had no stop codons and remained in frame with V and J, and every other rearrangement was called non-productive. Following IMGT convention, CDR3 was defined as the stretch from the second conserved V-encoded cysteine to the conserved J-encoded phenylalanine. The earlier analysis of 500 to 600 of the donors excluded sequences that lacked an unambiguous match to a single V gene segment. In an earlier analysis of 500 to 750 of the donors, V segments were called functional above 56.7% productive rearrangements and were called segregating when the between-donor standard deviation exceeded 5%. A statistical classification framework was built to diagnose cytomegalovirus status from the catalog of TCR beta chain sequences. V and J gene assignment, in a later analysis, came from comparing TCR nucleotide sequences with IMGT/GENE-DB human TR gene sequences. The TCRdist pipeline was used in a later analysis to assign CDR3 sequences and most-parsimonious VDJ recombination scenarios. In a later analysis, every TCR beta chain was defined by the combination of its CDR3 amino acid sequence and its V-gene family, and reads without a unique V-gene family were dropped. In a later analysis, several hundred highly shared, low-generation-probability nucleotide sequences were removed to address suspected cross-contamination and a sequencing artifact. In a later analysis, a clonal expansion index was calculated for each public chain from normalized within-repertoire ranks of inferred template counts. In a later analysis, generation probabilities were computed with a VDJ recombination model fitted to out-of-frame rearrangements, and the resulting probabilities were checked against IGoR. Hypergeometric tests were used in a later analysis to score TCR-TCR, TCR-HLA and TCR-CMV co-occurrence, with a repertoire-size bias correction applied to the TCR pairs. To estimate false discovery rates, a later analysis permuted the HLA or CMV assignments 20 times. In a later analysis, co-occurring TCRs were grouped using DBSCAN, and TCRdist sequence similarity was added for clustering within HLA-allele-positive subsets. For co-occurrence clustering, repertoires with fewer than 30,000 or more than 120,000 public chains were excluded, along with about five repertoires with anomalous nucleotide sharing. TCRdb carries this immuneACCESS record with in-frame sequences only. Its versions omit some clonotypes, under half of them owing to an unresolved V gene in the studies checked, with the rest unexplained. V, J and clone size derive from that table, while D and trimming were established from the DNA sequence. Counted in this sample were 150,000 to 200,000 clones; 79% of them appeared once. The top ten clonotypes cover less than 2.5% of the sample.

The sequence derives from a woman aged 45-60 years in good health and CMV-seronegative. Recombination joined TRBV7-2 with TRBJ1-1; there is no confident call for the D gene. Sequenced input: PBMCs. The CDR3 here reads CASSLGHHPRDTEAFF. The DNA is as follows: TGTGCCAGCAGCTTAGGGCACCACCCGCGGGACACTGAAGCTTTCTTT.